The 27 T cell receptor beta chains given below trace back to one sample, sequenced in a study of blood T cells in healthy people across ages. A second PCR, run for roughly 7 to 11 cycles, used a sample-barcoded 5' primer plus a J-beta primer mix. TCRdb processed the 5' RACE reads anew with MiXCR; each CDR3 protein has one entry. In the table there are under 2 million distinct CDR3 sequences, 34% of which are singletons. Material: blood. The receptor source for this set is a woman in her twenties or thirties in good health.

The rearrangement links TRBV7-9 to TRBJ2-3, with D unclear. Trimming pared 1 base from V and 0 bases from J, leaving 11 bases between. The germline gives CDR1 SEHNR, CDR2 FQNEAQ (reference sequence). This CDR3 comprises 16 residues. The CDR3: CASSLGLRDSTDTQYF. CDR3 DNA sequence: TGTGCCAGCAGCTTAGGGCTAAGGGATAGCACAGATACGCAGTATTTT. The full variable domain, completed using reference TRBV7-9 and TRBJ2-3, is DTGVSQNPRHKITKRGQNVTFRCDPISEHNRLYWYRQTLGQGPEFLTYFQNEAQLEKSRLLSDRFSAERPKGSFSTLEIQRTEQGDSAMYLCASSLGLRDSTDTQYFGPGTRLTVL.

This chain links TRBV20-1 with TRBJ2-5; 10 nucleotides line up with TRBD2. The CDR3 sequence is 16 residues long. CDR1 is DFQATT and CDR2 is SNEGSKA in the germline V gene (reference sequence). Trimming removed 5 bases from V and 4 bases from J; junction bases left unmatched: 13. The CDR3 DNA follows: TGCAGTGCTGTCGGGGGCCTTAGCGGGGGGTTAGAGACCCAGTACTTC. Translated, it gives CSAVGGLSGGLETQYF.

The V gene is TRBV19, the J gene TRBJ2-5, with D possibly matching TRBD2 (5 bases). The J call may be wrong; the DNA end is better matched by TRBJ2-7. Germline values: CDR1 LNHDA, CDR2 SQIVND (reference sequence). The CDR3 runs 15 residues. CDR3 loop: CASSIGESTRDEQYF. DNA of the CDR3: TGTGCCAGTAGTATAGGGGAATCAACGCGGGACGAGCAGTACTTC.

Comment on this clonotype: The germline gene is not matched at one end of the junction; a read error may be the cause. The V call is TRBV27, the J call TRBJ2-4; 7 positions match TRBD1. Germline-derived CDR1 and CDR2 are MNHEY and SMNVEV (reference sequence). The CDR3 length is 16 residues. CDR3 DNA: TGTGTCAGCAGTTCCCGGACAGGACTAGCCAAAAACATTCAGTACTTC. Translation gives CVSSSRTGLAKNIQYF.

The chain combines TRBV6-5 with TRBJ2-4; D may be TRBD1 (6 bases). The end of the DNA fits TRBJ2-7 better, so the J call may be wrong. CDR3 length equals 13 residues. Per germline, CDR1 MNHEY and CDR2 SVGAGI. In DNA, the CDR3 is TGTGCCAGCAGGAGACAGGCCGCTGGCGAGCAGTACTTC. Residues: CASRRQAAGEQYF.

There are a few counts of this clonotype. V gene TRBV27 combines with J gene TRBJ1-1; D is undetermined. CDR3 size: 13 residues. The V end was cut by 6 bases, the J end by 0 bases, with 8 bases between. Germline V gives CDR1 MNHEY, CDR2 SMNVEV (reference sequence). The CDR3 sequence: CASSKSLNTEAFF. CDR3 sequence (DNA): TGTGCCAGCAGCAAGAGCCTGAACACTGAAGCTTTCTTT.

The CDR3 protein is CASSYSASGNGEQFF. The CDR3 region has the DNA TGTGCCAGCAGTTACTCGGCTAGCGGGAACGGTGAGCAGTTCTTC. The chain uses TRBV6-5 and TRBJ2-1; TRBD2 agrees at 9 bases. J gave up 9 bases and V 0 bases, and 6 bases lay outside the gene matches. This CDR3 is 15 amino acids long. CDR1 and CDR2 (germline): MNHEY, SVGAGI.

The V and J genes are TRBV24-1 and TRBJ2-3, with 7 bases matching TRBD1. The CDR3 is 14 amino acids. The junction had 7 bases not matched to a gene; V was cut back by 9 bases and J by 2 bases. Germline-derived CDR1 and CDR2 are KGHDR and SFDVKD. CDR3 in amino acids: CATPGQAHTDTQYF. The CDR3 coding sequence is TGTGCCACCCCCGGACAGGCACACACAGATACGCAGTATTTT.

The V gene is TRBV7-7, the J gene TRBJ1-2; D unresolved. CDR3 length equals 14 residues. V was cut by 5 bases and J by 0 bases, with 10 bases left in between. Germline V CDR1 and CDR2: SSHAT, FNYEAQ (reference sequence). CDR3 bases: TGTGCCAGCAGCCCAACACCCACTAACTATGGCTACACCTTC. The encoded protein is CASSPTPTNYGYTF.

The rearrangement links TRBV20-1 to TRBJ1-4; TRBD1 matches at 9 bases. Germline loops: CDR1 DFQATT, CDR2 SNEGSKA (reference sequence). V dropped 4 bases and J dropped 5; count of bases not matched to a gene: 5. There are 14 residues in the CDR3. The CDR3 coding sequence is TGCAGTGCTAAAACCGGGACAGGGAATGAAAAACTGTTTTTT. This codes for CSAKTGTGNEKLFF.

The gene calls are TRBV7-7 and TRBJ2-5; D may be TRBD1 or TRBD2 (5 bases each). Germline V gene data show CDR1 as SSHAT and CDR2 as FNYEAQ (reference sequence). V was shortened by 5 bases and J by 4 bases, with 11 bases between the two germline ends. The CDR3 has 13 amino acids. For the CDR3, the DNA is TGTGCCAGCAGCCGGGACCTAACAGAGACCCAGTACTTC. Translation: CASSRDLTETQYF.

The chain joins TRBV5-6 to TRBJ1-2; 11 bases line up with TRBD1. CDR1 is SGHDT and CDR2 is YYEEEE in the germline V gene. Losses at the gene ends were 0 bases for V and 3 bases for J; bases not matched to a gene: 4. This CDR3 has 16 amino acids. The CDR3 spells CASSLGTGGSDYGYTF. The DNA for the CDR3 is TGTGCCAGCAGCTTGGGGACAGGGGGCTCGGACTATGGCTACACCTTC.

On this clonotype: One end of the junction fails to match germline, which may point to a read error. The V gene is TRBV13, the J gene TRBJ2-2; D is perhaps TRBD2 (6 bases). CDR3 length equals 15 residues. Germline lookup yields CDR1 PRHDT and CDR2 FYEKMQ (reference sequence). In nucleotides, the CDR3 is TGTGCCAGCGGCTTAGATGAGACTAGGTCCGGGGAGCTGTTTTTT. The encoded protein is CASGLDETRSGELFF.

Only a few counts were recorded for this clonotype. The chain links TRBV7-2 to TRBJ1-6, with 10 bases lining up with TRBD1. This CDR3 has 16 residues. Germline CDR1 SGHTA, CDR2 FQGNSA. Germline trimming cut 4 bases from V and 10 bases from J; bases unmatched to any gene: 10. In nucleotides, the CDR3 is TGTGCCAGCAGCTCTTTAGGCGGACAGGGGGGCTCACCCCTCCACTTT. It specifies CASSSLGGQGGSPLHF.

This rearrangement joins TRBV12-3 or TRBV12-4 to TRBJ2-1; D gene uncertain. V was cut by 5 bases and J by 6 bases, with 11 bases left in between. This CDR3 region has 13 residues. DNA of the CDR3: TGTGCCAGCAGTCCACTCGACTCCAATGAGCAGTTCTTC. It codes for CASSPLDSNEQFF.

The chain has TRBV30 and TRBJ2-5, with 8 bases matching TRBD2. The V and J ends lost 1 base and 4 bases, in that order; junction bases with no gene match: 8. CDR1 and CDR2 from the germline V gene are GTSNPN and SVGIG (reference sequence). This CDR3 spans 15 amino acids. CDR3: CAWSAVAGILETQYF. CDR3 sequence (DNA): TGTGCCTGGAGTGCGGTAGCGGGAATTCTAGAGACCCAGTACTTC. Full variable domain (rest looked up from reference TRBV30 and TRBJ2-5): SQTIHQWPATLVQPVGSPLSLECTVEGTSNPNLYWYRQAAGRGLQLLFYSVGIGQISSEVPQNLSASRPQDRQFILSSKKLLLSDSGFYLCAWSAVAGILETQYFGPGTRLLVL.

This clonotype was detected a few times. V is TRBV7-3 and J is TRBJ2-1, with TRBD1 identical over 7 bases. Per the germline V gene, CDR1 is SGHTA and CDR2 is FQGTGA. The CDR3 has 16 amino acids. With 6 bases clipped from V and 2 bases from J, the junction kept 10 bases outside the gene matches. The CDR3 reads CASSRRTGTAYNEQFF. The CDR3 coding sequence is TGTGCCAGCAGTCGTAGAACCGGGACAGCCTACAATGAGCAGTTCTTC.

The chain uses TRBV19 and TRBJ2-5, with 11 bases identical to TRBD1. The length of the CDR3 is 15 residues. With 6 bases clipped from V and 11 bases from J, the junction kept 14 bases outside the gene matches. Germline V gene sequence: CDR1 LNHDA, CDR2 SQIVND (reference sequence). CDR3 in amino acids: CASSRIGTGGNEQYF. The CDR3 DNA sequence: TGTGCCAGTAGCCGAATCGGGACAGGGGGTAATGAGCAGTACTTC.

This chain uses TRBV15 with TRBJ2-7; the match to TRBD2 covers 10 bases. Germline V gene sequence: CDR1 LNHNV, CDR2 YYDKDF (reference sequence). The CDR3 spans 19 residues. With V trimmed by 0 bases and J by 0 bases, 11 bases remained unmatched. CDR3 residues: CATSRDWVAGGPTSYEQYF. The CDR3 nucleotides are TGTGCCACCAGCAGAGATTGGGTAGCGGGGGGCCCAACCTCCTACGAGCAGTACTTC.

This chain links TRBV27 with TRBJ2-7, with D possibly TRBD1 on 6 matching bases. V shed 4 bases and J shed 0 bases, with 13 bases lying between them. The CDR3 extends over 15 amino acids. Germline V lookup: CDR1 MNHEY, CDR2 SMNVEV (reference sequence). The CDR3 coding sequence is TGTGCCAGCAGTTGGGGGCAGGACATCTCCTACGAGCAGTACTTC. Amino acids: CASSWGQDISYEQYF.

The chain links TRBV10-2 to TRBJ2-7; TRBD2 agrees at 9 bases. The CDR3 totals 15 residues. The germline gives CDR1 WSHSY, CDR2 SAAADI. J lost 7 bases, V lost 6 bases, and 13 bases had no gene match. CDR3: CASSFIGTSRKEQYF. The CDR3 nucleotides read TGCGCCAGCAGCTTTATCGGGACTAGCCGAAAGGAGCAGTACTTC.

The DNA of the CDR3 is TGCGCCAGCAGGGACTCCAAGGGAGAGACCCAGTACTTC. As protein: CASRDSKGETQYF. The V gene is TRBV5-1, the J gene TRBJ2-5; D is possibly TRBD2 (5 bases). This CDR3 is 13 amino acids long. Germline CDR1 and CDR2: SGHRS and YFSETQ. Trimming shortened V by 5 bases and J by 4 bases, and 12 bases separated the two germline ends.

V usage is TRBV18 and J usage is TRBJ2-5; TRBD1 matches 7 bases. The germline CDR1 and CDR2 sequences are KGHSH and LQKENI. The V and J ends lost 3 bases and 4 bases, in that order; junction bases with no gene match: 8. The CDR3 is 15 residues long. CDR3 sequence reads: CASSPSPQGRETQYF. The CDR3 nucleotides are TGTGCCAGCTCACCGTCCCCACAGGGGCGAGAGACCCAGTACTTC.

The CDR3 DNA reads as TGTGCCAGCAGCTTAGAAACAGGGTGGAACACTGAAGCTTTCTTT. Translating gives CASSLETGWNTEAFF. V usage is TRBV7-9 and J usage is TRBJ1-1, with D tentatively TRBD1 (6 bases). CDR3 size: 15 residues. Per the germline V gene, CDR1 is SEHNR and CDR2 is FQNEAQ (reference sequence). Trimming took 1 base from V and 1 from J, leaving 10 bases between them.

The chain joins TRBV4-1 to TRBJ2-5; no firm D call. The last part of the DNA fits TRBJ2-7 better; the J call may be wrong. The CDR3 is made up of 13 amino acids. CDR1 is MGHRA, CDR2 YSYEKL, per germline. In DNA, the CDR3 is TGCGCCAGCAGCCAGCAGAGATTGTACGAGCAGTACTTC. Protein product: CASSQQRLYEQYF.

About this clonotype itself: A much larger clonotype is one base distant, so this may be a read error. V usage is TRBV29-1 and J usage is TRBJ2-7; TRBD2 might be the D (5 bases). The germline V and J ends were trimmed by 4 bases and 2 bases, with 12 bases remaining between them. CDR1 is SQVTM, CDR2 ANQGSEA, per germline. This CDR3 region has 13 residues. CDR3 in amino acids: CSVVWTPTYEQYF. CDR3 nucleotide sequence: TGCAGCGTTGTTTGGACTCCCACCTACGAGCAGTACTTC.

The chain employs TRBV20-1 and TRBJ2-1; D uncertain. CDR3 length: 16 residues. The germline V gene has CDR1 DFQATT and CDR2 SNEGSKA (reference sequence). V was trimmed by 3 bases and J by 4 bases, leaving 19 bases between them. This chain's CDR3 is CSASLGRLTTYNEQFF. CDR3 DNA: TGCAGTGCTAGCTTGGGCCGCCTGACAACTTACAATGAGCAGTTCTTC.